This T cell receptor (beta chain) was sequenced for a study of response to subunit inactivated influenza vaccine (dated by TCRdb to between 2018 and 2020). At the level of the whole study: To follow how T cells responded to a trivalent subunit inactivated influenza vaccine, the researchers relied on deep quantitative profiling of the T cell receptor repertoire. What the research found in general, with its limitations: The authors proposed that each seasonal influenza vaccination may bring in only a limited number of new T cells.

Libraries were prepared through RT-PCR. Data came from an Illumina HiSeq 2500. TCRdb reran the public reads through fastp at Q25 and MiXCR, keeping productive beta chains. Merged by CDR3 protein, the rows form single entries marked with the most common genes and DNA. Present in this sample are fewer than 400,000 distinct CDR3 sequences, less than 25% of which were seen just once. Of the sample, more than 8.5% is held by the ten largest clones. Reading the germline V gene gives CDR1 MDHEN and CDR2 SYDVKM. The CDR3 has 15 amino acids, counting the end cysteine and phenylalanine. Just the 45-base CDR3 DNA is kept, in frame starting at base 1. Trimming costs V 3 bases and J 7 bases, and their ends lie 19 bases apart. This clonotype was counted between two and nine times. No cognate antigen has been identified for it. No base qualities exist here, and no much larger clone lies one base off it.

This sequence uses TRBV28 and TRBJ2-7, with no reliable assignment of the D segment. The source material was PBMCs from blood, sampled 21 months after vaccination. The sequence derives from a man between 50 and 69 years old who received an inactivated influenza vaccine. Donor details come from another sample of the same person, matched by shared clones. Here the CDR3 is given as CASSFNARRTREQYF. The DNA reads TGTGCCAGCAGTTTTAACGCCAGACGAACTCGTGAGCAGTACTTC.